This T cell receptor (beta chain) was obtained from a study of metastatic and nonmetastatic thyroid tumors. Whole-study context: Patients with malignant and benign thyroid disease provided blood and tumor or nodule tissue, whose repertoires were compared. General study results and limits: Compared with benign nodules, malignant thyroid tumors were reported to have significantly higher TCR beta diversity in both blood and tumor.

This clone came up many times. The target antigen is unknown. A read error may be the cause here, since a much bigger clone is one base away. The CDR3 is 15 amino acids. The germline V and J ends were trimmed by 3 bases and 6 bases, with 15 bases remaining between them. Germline V CDR1 and CDR2: MNHNS, SASEGT. Prior to thyroid surgery, none of the patients had received any treatment. TCRdb used MiXCR to call clones anew from the PCR reads. The sample holds tens of thousands of clones; approximately 11% are singletons and the top ten take approximately 10%. V gene TRBV6-1 combines with J gene TRBJ1-5, with D possibly TRBD1 on 6 matching bases. This TCR was sampled from a female donor with papillary thyroid cancer or a benign thyroid nodule (not recorded which). Some clones in this sample may be carry-over from other donors' samples. Specimen: blood. CDR3 nucleotide sequence: TGTGCCAGCAGTGAGGGGGCGTCTCATTGTCAGCCCCAGCATTTT. Translating gives CASSEGASHCQPQHF.